These T cell receptor beta chains were read from a single sample in a study of early T cells in non-severe SARS-CoV-2 infection. TCRdb re-called the 5' RACE reads through MiXCR, storing one row per CDR3 protein. This table has fewer than 100,000 distinct CDR3 sequences, over 9% appearing once. Sequenced: whole blood. These receptors were collected from an adult who was a healthcare worker with PCR-confirmed SARS-CoV-2 infection or an uninfected control (not recorded which). The CDR3 runs from the conserved cysteine through the conserved F or W. A D gene is named only where the DNA matches it firmly. Clone size is not always given. Where it is, it says once, few, many or a class for expanded clones.

DNA,CDR3,V,J,D,size
TGTGCCAGCAGCGGGCGGCCAGGGGAGACCCAGTACTTC,CASSGRPGETQYF,TRBV9,TRBJ2-5,NA,NA
TGTGCCAGCGCGAGGGAGAACACTGAAGCTTTCTTT,CASARENTEAFF,TRBV11-2,TRBJ1-1,NA,NA
TGTGCCAGCAGAGGGACAGGGTTTCTGTTTTTT,CASRGTGFLFF,TRBV12-3/TRBV12-4,TRBJ1-4,TRBD1,few
TGTGCCAGCAGCTTGGGTAGCGACAATGAGCAGTTCTTC,CASSLGSDNEQFF,TRBV5-6,TRBJ2-1,NA,few
TGTGCCAGCAGTGGGCAGCTAGCCTATGGCTACACCTTC,CASSGQLAYGYTF,TRBV2,TRBJ1-2,NA,few
TGTGCCAGCAGCTCCCTAGCGGGGGAAGAGACCCAGTACTTC,CASSSLAGEETQYF,TRBV5-5,TRBJ2-5,TRBD2,few
TGTGCCAGCAGCGTAGCTTCGGAAACAGATACGCAGTATTTT,CASSVASETDTQYF,TRBV9,TRBJ2-3,NA,few
TGCGCCAGCAGCCGGGACGGAACCTACGAGCAGTACTTC,CASSRDGTYEQYF,TRBV5-1,TRBJ2-7,NA,NA
TGTGCCAGCAGCCCCGGACAGGGAGGCACAGATACGCAGTATTTT,CASSPGQGGTDTQYF,TRBV4-2,TRBJ2-3,TRBD1,few
TGTGCCAGCAGCCAAGATCGCAGAACTGAAGCTTTCTTT,CASSQDRRTEAFF,TRBV3-1,TRBJ1-1,NA,many
TGCAGCGTTGGTCGGACAGGGTTCACCTACGAGCAGTACTTC,CSVGRTGFTYEQYF,TRBV29-1,TRBJ2-7,TRBD1,few
TGCGCCAGCAGCCAAGATTCGGGCGGGGGGTTTGAGCAGTACTTC,CASSQDSGGGFEQYF,TRBV4-3,TRBJ2-7,TRBD2,many
TGTGCCATCAGTGAGTCGAAGGGTCCGGACACTGAAGCTTTCTTT,CAISESKGPDTEAFF,TRBV10-3,TRBJ1-1,NA,many
TGCAGTGCTAGAGTACGACAGGGGGAGACCCAGTACTTC,CSARVRQGETQYF,TRBV20-1,TRBJ2-5,TRBD1,many
TGCAGTGCCCCTTCCCTGGCTAACAATGAGCAGTTCTTC,CSAPSLANNEQFF,TRBV20-1,TRBJ2-1,NA,many
TGTGCCAGCAGCTACGACAGGGGGCCTTTTGGCTACACCTTC,CASSYDRGPFGYTF,TRBV6-2/TRBV6-3,TRBJ1-2,TRBD1,NA
TGTGCCAGCAGCCAAGGAATAGAGGGTGTTGTAAATGGCTACACCTTC,CASSQGIEGVVNGYTF,TRBV4-2,TRBJ1-2,NA,many
TGTGCCAGCAACCGCCGGGCCCCGCCGAAGCATTTT,CASNRRAPPKHF,TRBV21-1,TRBJ1-5,NA,few
TGCAGTGCCCCGTCGCTAGCGGGGGAAGAGACCCAGTACTTC,CSAPSLAGEETQYF,TRBV20-1,TRBJ2-5,TRBD2,NA
TGCGCCAGCAGCCAACGCCGGGACAGGGGGTCTGAAGCTTTCTTT,CASSQRRDRGSEAFF,TRBV4-1,TRBJ1-1,TRBD1,NA
TGTGCCAGCAGTTGGACAGGGGGGTGGAACATTCAGTACTTC,CASSWTGGWNIQYF,TRBV12-3/TRBV12-4,TRBJ2-4,TRBD1,NA
TGTGTCAGCAGCCCTAGCTGGGGGGCGCTGGGTCTGAATACGCAGTATTTT,CVSSPSWGALGLNTQYF,TRBV7-9,TRBJ2-3,NA,NA
TGTGCCAGCAGCTCGTTGACGGCCGGAGCAACTAATGAAAAACTGTTTTTT,CASSSLTAGATNEKLFF,TRBV5-4,TRBJ1-4,NA,NA
TGTGCCAGCAGTTACTCTCCTAGCGGGGGAAGCCTCGAGCAGTACTTC,CASSYSPSGGSLEQYF,TRBV6-5,TRBJ2-7,TRBD2,many
TGTGCCAGCAGCTTAGGGGCTAGCGGGGCCTACGAGCAGTACTTC,CASSLGASGAYEQYF,TRBV7-8,TRBJ2-7,TRBD2,many
TGTGCCAGCAGCTCCCAAGGGGGAACAGATACGCAGTATTTT,CASSSQGGTDTQYF,TRBV7-8,TRBJ2-3,NA,few
TGCAGCGTTGTTAGGGTAGAGACCCAGTACTTC,CSVVRVETQYF,TRBV29-1,TRBJ2-5,NA,few
TGTGCCAGCTCTTACCGGGGATATGCAACTAATGAAAAACTGTTTTTT,CASSYRGYATNEKLFF,TRBV11-2,TRBJ1-4,NA,many
TGTGCCAGCTCACCCGAGGGCGCTTACACTGAAGCTTTCTTT,CASSPEGAYTEAFF,TRBV18,TRBJ1-1,NA,few
TGTGCCAGCAGCTTACAGGGAAGCTCCTACAATGAGCAGTTCTTC,CASSLQGSSYNEQFF,TRBV7-6,TRBJ2-1,NA,medium-sized
TGCGCCAGCGTCGGGACTCAAAACTCCTACGAGCAGTACTTC,CASVGTQNSYEQYF,TRBV5-1,TRBJ2-7,NA,many
TGCAGTGCCCAGGGCGGGGGCCAACCCTACGAGCAGTACTTC,CSAQGGGQPYEQYF,TRBV20-1,TRBJ2-7,NA,few
TGTGCCAGCAGCCCCAACGGGGTCGGTGGCTACACCTTC,CASSPNGVGGYTF,TRBV11-1,TRBJ1-2,NA,NA
TGCAGCGTTGTAGGGGGCACTGAAGCTTTCTTT,CSVVGGTEAFF,TRBV29-1,TRBJ1-1,NA,many
TGTGCCAGCAGCCAGGGGCACAGGGGTAGTGAAAAACTGTTTTTT,CASSQGHRGSEKLFF,TRBV5-6,TRBJ1-4,TRBD1,NA
TGTGCCAGCAGCTCCAGGGGGAAGGGTCTCGTCGGAAGTACCCAGTACTTC,CASSSRGKGLVGSTQYF,TRBV12-3/TRBV12-4,TRBJ2-5,TRBD1,few
TGTGCCACCAGTGACAGCGGGGGGGCGGCCGGGGAGCTGTTTTTT,CATSDSGGAAGELFF,TRBV24-1,TRBJ2-2,TRBD2,few
TGTGCCAGCAGTTCCTTCGGTCGAGGTAGGGATCAGCCCCAGCATTTT,CASSSFGRGRDQPQHF,TRBV12-3/TRBV12-4,TRBJ1-5,NA,NA
TGCAGTGCTAGAGAGTGGGCTAGTGGGGAGACCCAGTACTTC,CSAREWASGETQYF,TRBV20-1,TRBJ2-5,NA,many
TGTGCCAGCAGTTACTTCCGGCAAGAGACCCAGTACTTC,CASSYFRQETQYF,TRBV6-2/TRBV6-3,TRBJ2-5,NA,few
TGTGCCAGCAGCCAAGGGCACAGGAATTCACCCCTCCACTTT,CASSQGHRNSPLHF,TRBV3-1,TRBJ1-6,NA,NA
TGTGCCAGCAGCCCCTGGCAGGGGTACGGCGAGCAGTACTTC,CASSPWQGYGEQYF,TRBV3-1,TRBJ2-7,NA,NA
TGCGCCAGCTTTGCAGGCCCGCTTGCTGGGGCCAACGTCCTGACTTTC,CASFAGPLAGANVLTF,TRBV5-1,TRBJ2-6,NA,few
TGTGCCAGCAGTTTAGCGGGGGAGACAGATACGCAGTATTTT,CASSLAGETDTQYF,TRBV5-8,TRBJ2-3,TRBD2,few
TGTGCCAGCGGACGACAGGCCTCCGCGAACACCGGGGAGCTGTTTTTT,CASGRQASANTGELFF,TRBV3-1,TRBJ2-2,NA,many
TGTGCCACCAGTGATTTGCATGGGCAGCAGTTCTTC,CATSDLHGQQFF,TRBV24-1,TRBJ2-1,NA,many
TGTGCCAGCAGCCCCACGGCAGGGGGCTACGAGCAGTACTTC,CASSPTAGGYEQYF,TRBV7-9,TRBJ2-7,TRBD1,NA
TGTGCCAGCAGCCAGACTACGCGAGGGTTAAACTATGGCTACACCTTC,CASSQTTRGLNYGYTF,TRBV4-2,TRBJ1-2,NA,NA
TGTGCCAGCAGTCCAAGGGCCCGTAGCGAGCCCCAGCATTTT,CASSPRARSEPQHF,TRBV27,TRBJ1-5,NA,many
TGTGCCAGCAGCTTAGTAAGGCAGGCCTCCTTTCATGGCTACACCTTC,CASSLVRQASFHGYTF,TRBV7-9,TRBJ1-2,NA,NA
TGTGCCAGCAGTTCCCCCTCCGCAGGGGACAAAAACATTCAGTACTTC,CASSSPSAGDKNIQYF,TRBV27,TRBJ2-4,NA,many
TGTGCCAGCAGCTTCGACAGTCCACTGGATCCCCAGCATTTT,CASSFDSPLDPQHF,TRBV12-3/TRBV12-4,TRBJ1-5,NA,few
TGTGCCAGCAGCGTTCTACGGGAATACGAGCAGTACTTC,CASSVLREYEQYF,TRBV14,TRBJ2-7,NA,many
TGTGCCAGCAGTCGGGACTACACAGATACGCAGTATTTT,CASSRDYTDTQYF,TRBV6-1,TRBJ2-3,TRBD2,few
TGCAGTGCAGGGGGACTAGCGGGCTACGAGCAGTACTTC,CSAGGLAGYEQYF,TRBV20-1,TRBJ2-7,TRBD2,few
TGTGCCAGCAGCCTGGGGTCCTTCGCCGCAGATACGCAGTATTTT,CASSLGSFAADTQYF,TRBV9,TRBJ2-3,NA,NA
TGCGCCAGCAGCGGGACAGGGTTTGAGACCCAGTACTTC,CASSGTGFETQYF,TRBV5-1,TRBJ2-5,TRBD1,many
TGTGCCAGCAGCCTCCTAGCGGGGGGCGAGCAGTACTTC,CASSLLAGGEQYF,TRBV3-1,TRBJ2-7,TRBD2,NA
TGTGCCAGCAGCTTGGGCCCCAGAGCACATGGCTACACCTTC,CASSLGPRAHGYTF,TRBV7-9,TRBJ1-2,NA,few
TGTGCCAGCAGCGGGCTAGATGTTCCCTACAATGAGCAGTTCTTC,CASSGLDVPYNEQFF,TRBV7-9,TRBJ2-1,NA,few